This T cell receptor beta chain stems from a study of cytomegalovirus exposure and HLA in healthy donors. Comments on this clone: What it binds is unknown.

Whereas donors were nominally healthy upon sampling, unrecorded immune exposures were probable. Overall study findings and caveats: The study designated 150 or so TCR beta chains cytomegalovirus-associated. A missense variant in DCLRE1C was later tied to TCR beta V- and J-gene trimming.

This CDR3 contains 15 residues. Trimming removed 3 bases from V and 8 bases from J; junction bases left unmatched: 9. Germline V gene data show CDR1 as SNHLY and CDR2 as FYNNEI. In the PCR, 60 Vbeta and 13 Jbeta primers were used. Sequencing was performed with immunoSEQ multiplex PCR; in TCRdb, only in-frame clones are kept and a portion is missing. Among roughly 180,000 clones listed, approximately 84% were seen once. The sequenced material came from PBMCs. This chain links TRBV2 with TRBJ1-2, with 10 bases lining up with TRBD1. The TCR was taken from a woman aged 50 to 65 in good health and CMV-seropositive. The CDR3 spells CASSDVRQGARGYTF. The CDR3 region has the DNA TGTGCCAGCAGTGATGTTAGACAGGGGGCACGGGGCTACACCTTC. Using reference TRBV2 and TRBJ1-2 for the parts outside the CDR3, the full variable domain is EPEVTQTPSHQVTQMGQEVILRCVPISNHLYFYWYRQILGQKVEFLVSFYNNEISEKSEIFDDQFSVERPDGSNFTLKIRSTKLEDSAMYFCASSDVRQGARGYTFGSGTRLTVV.